The clone carrying this T cell receptor beta chain is medium-sized in the sample. The antigen is undetermined. The source of the sample is a study of cytomegalovirus exposure and HLA in healthy donors. Study-wide background: Among the roughly 400 donors who were genotyped, about 80% fell in the genetic ancestry cluster that is associated with self-reported Caucasian donors.

V was pared by 5 bases and J by 8 bases, with 7 bases of the junction left unmatched. Germline loops: CDR1 SGHTA, CDR2 FQGNSA. This CDR3 comprises 14 residues. Study outcomes and limitations: In a later analysis, TCR beta V- and J-gene trimming showed a link to a missense DCLRE1C variant. One later analysis reportedly identified an Asian-associated ancestry cluster that showed fewer N-insertions than the approximately 710-donor mean. A later analysis found common viral pathogens apparently linked to several of the most significant clusters.

The PCR contained 60 Vbeta and 13 Jbeta primers. Measured with immunoSEQ multiplex PCR; TCRdb has only the in-frame clones, and not every one. The table includes around 94,000 clones, around 84% detected once. The source is a woman in her thirties or forties in good health and CMV-seropositive. The chain is built from TRBV7-2 and TRBJ1-4; TRBD1 matches 8 bases. The sample taken for sequencing was PBMCs. For the CDR3, the DNA is TGTGCCAGCAGCCCGGACAGGGCGGGAGAAAAACTGTTTTTT. This encodes CASSPDRAGEKLFF.